Here is one T cell receptor beta chain with its context. This specimen belongs to a study of blood T cell repertoires in COVID-19. Turning to the study itself: From T cells, B-cell-depleted T cells, or PBMCs came the material, which was cDNA or gDNA.

Profiled with immunoSEQ multiplex PCR; TCRdb holds only in-frame clones, not every one. The sample records 63,000 or so clones, about 81% being singletons. J was trimmed by 12 bases and V by 4 bases; bases with no gene match: 10. The CDR3 is 13 residues long. The V gene's germline CDR1 is SGHDT and CDR2 YYEEEE. Material: peripheral blood. The chain recombines TRBV5-6 with TRBJ2-4; 7 positions match TRBD2. This receptor was obtained from a human donor in a cohort sampled during active COVID-19. The CDR3 sequence is CASSPRGGRHQYF. CDR3 coding DNA: TGTGCCAGCAGCCCCCGCGGGGGTCGTCATCAGTACTTC.